This T cell receptor beta chain was obtained from a study of CD8+ T cells in alopecia areata. It was cDNA, reverse transcribed from extracted RNA, that served as the sequencing template. This table comes from immunoSEQ multiplex PCR, and its TCRdb copy is limited to in-frame clones, with some not included. The table shows some 110,000 clones, with roughly 63% occurring only once. General study results and limits: Scalp clonality and expanded CD8+ clones among the top 100 fell significantly with tofacitinib. A single nonresponder leaves the baseline CD8+ expansion link to response uncertain.

CDR3 length: 16 amino acids. Unmatched junction bases numbered 6, after V lost 3 bases and J lost 2 bases. Per the germline V gene, CDR1 is GTSNPN and CDR2 is SVGIG (reference sequence). As to treatment: oral pan-JAK inhibitor, 5-10 mg twice daily. Peripheral blood samples and lesional scalp punch biopsies were obtained from alopecia areata patients. The authors sorted CD4+ and CD8+ T cells from PBMCs. A remark on this clone: Its target is unknown.

The TCR comes from a human donor with alopecia areata. The sequences come from CD8+ T cells sorted from blood, collected at week 4, from a patient treated with tofacitinib. The rearrangement joins TRBV30 to TRBJ2-5; 13 bases line up with TRBD2. In DNA form, the CDR3 reads TGTGCCTGGAGCTCGGGACTAGCGGGGCGACAAGAGACCCAGTACTTC. It specifies CAWSSGLAGRQETQYF.